The TCR beta chain described here comes from a study of beta chain features in type 1 diabetes (dated by TCRdb to 2016 to 2019). A note on the overall study: Mean age, gender distribution, total cell number and subset yield were not different between patients and healthy donors. A total of roughly 100,000,000 sorted cells were examined across all samples, and the number of cells per subset was strongly correlated with RNA yield. The study compared TCRB repertoires of sorted circulating CD4+ T cell subsets between recently diagnosed type 1 diabetes patients and matched healthy donors. Regulatory and stem cell-like memory subsets were isolated from only 8 patients and roughly 8 healthy donors, whereas naive and central memory subsets came from all 30 or so donors.

The investigation overall reported the following: Naive, central memory and regulatory TCRB repertoires appeared to be more alike among patients than among healthy donors. HLA sub-analyses involved small numbers of individuals, so any influence of HLA type on TCRB rearrangement remained unresolved. Shorter templates might have been favored by PCR, but patient and control samples were amplified and corrected together, so both groups would have been affected equally by any skew. Because cDNA was sequenced instead of genomic DNA, highly expressing activated cells could be over-represented, though the groups showed no difference in activation or CD3 levels. Patients with type 1 diabetes made fewer insertions and deleted more nucleotides at VDJ recombination sites, implying thymic rearrangement abnormalities. In all four CD4+ subsets, TCRB CDR3 length was moderately but significantly shorter in type 1 diabetes patients.

The V and J ends are trimmed by 7 bases and 1 base, leaving 13 bases between them. Based on the germline V gene (reference sequence), the CDR1 and CDR2 sequences are GTSNPN and SVGIG. The cysteine opens and the phenylalanine closes a CDR3 of 13 amino acids. Only the CDR3 DNA is retained, 39 bases long and in frame from the first base. The table lists this clone with a few counts. Its binding antigen is unknown. Base qualities are not at hand, and no much larger clone is one base apart. All of the isolated RNA was reverse transcribed with the High Capacity cDNA Reverse Transcription Kit, so expressed TCRB transcripts were sequenced. Deep immunoSEQ sequencing was performed on naive, central memory and regulatory T cell samples, with an average of around 3.4 million total reads per sample. After sorted cells were lysed in RLT buffer, RNA was extracted with DNase-treated RNeasy Micro or Mini kits, with the choice depending on cell number. To prevent cross-contamination, each cell subset was processed individually, whereas patient and healthy donor samples were processed jointly. The immunoSEQ multiplex PCR was used to amplify TCRB sequences from cDNA, generating 87-bp fragments that spanned the CDR3 region. Sequencing of the amplicons was done on the Illumina HiSeq platform. The study's processing was this. Synthetic template baselines were used to correct PCR bias computationally, reads within Hamming distance 2 were collapsed, and singletons that could not be merged were discarded. Reads were aligned against IMGT so that V, D and J genes, CDR3 length and insertions or deletions at six rearrangement sites could be assigned. Clonotype counts were normalized to sorted cell number within each subset before computing true diversity and Gini coefficients with the tcR R package. Repertoire sharing was quantified using the overlap coefficient calculated on TCRB nucleotide sequences. Out-of-frame TCRB sequences from naive cells were analyzed to stand in for the pre-selection repertoire. TCRdb holds this immuneACCESS table with in-frame rearrangements only. Some clones are missing; in checked studies, unresolved V genes explain under half, and the rest has no known cause. V, J and clone size are those of that table, while D and trimming were read from the DNA. For this sample the table gives around 250,000 clones, of which around 24% were detected only once. 0.012% of the sample rests with the top ten.

A single peripheral blood draw of 95 to 150 mL on average was collected from each donor into heparinised tubes. A BD FACSAria II was used to sort naive, central memory, regulatory and stem cell-like memory CD4+ T cells with a panel that included CD45RO, CCR7, CD25, CD127, CD95 and CD27. Every sorted population had a purity above 95%. Right away, PBMCs were isolated by Lymphoprep density gradient centrifugation and were stained directly, with no culture step. So that batch effects would be minimized, each experiment stained and sorted samples in pairs, pairing one healthy donor with one patient. The source of this sequence is a woman younger than 45 with type 1 diabetes. The receptor chain draws on TRBV30 and TRBJ1-1; a confident D gene designation cannot be given. Sample: naive CD4+ T cells from blood. The sample's cell subset or site, from its label and the paper: true naive CD4+ T cells. The CDR3 has the sequence CAYETPRNTEAFF. The bases read TGTGCCTATGAGACACCGAGGAACACTGAAGCTTTCTTT.